A selection of T cell receptor beta chains follows, all from one sample in a study of cytomegalovirus exposure and HLA in healthy donors. The data were produced by immunoSEQ multiplex PCR, yet TCRdb's version contains in-frame clones alone and is incomplete. The profile covers around 180,000 clones, with around 90% appearing a single time and approximately 1.5% taken by the ten largest. Sequences were obtained from PBMCs. The source of these receptors is a woman aged 18-29 years in good health and CMV-seronegative. CDR3s leave out the opening cysteine and the closing phenylalanine or tryptophan.

TRBV7-9	ASSLVAGGLSYEQY
TRBV6-5	AAPSSGKDTQY
TRBV27	ASSLGETGQPQH
TRBV5-4	ASSLAPSDEQY
TRBV15	ATSRELSPSTDTQY
TRBV7-9	ASSLTGGPDEQF
TRBV9	ASSPRTGGETQY
TRBV11-3	ASSLTLTYEQY
TRBV9	ASSVGTVPNTEAF
TRBV6-5	ASSYTGTSSYEQY
TRBV4-2	ASSQEQGRNQPQH
TRBV7-9	ASSFNTPGVGEKLF
TRBV27	ASSLGGEAGVSNQPQH
TRBV4-3	ASSPGVTGLSLF
TRBV27	ASSWDRYNSPLH
TRBV28	ASSFGGPIDTQY
TRBV4-2	ASSQVEANYGYT
TRBV7-2	ASSSSGTGGQPQH
TRBV4-1	ASSQVPGTSGSYEQY
TRBV7-2	ASSLGQGQPQH
TRBV4-1	ASSLRLAGSPYEQY
TRBV5-6	ASSLWTGQETQY
TRBV19	ASSIGLAGGETQY
TRBV29-1	SVGGGSGEKLF
TRBV18	ASSPPPGTSTSGYT
TRBV19	ASSIPHRTGRGQPQH
TRBV9	ASSVGSQGLGELF
TRBV5-8	ASSLVQGSTEAF
TRBV2	ASSIGTGVGEQY
TRBV7-9	ASSHRGRWYEQF
TRBV6-1	ASSASGGATEQF
TRBV5-4	ASSPTGGDEQY
TRBV9	ASSVGTGGTEAF
TRBV5-1	ASSHSWELNTEAF
TRBV5-6	ASSGGTSDTQY
TRBV30	AWSDASGRYEQY
TRBV6-1	ASSSGGSYEQY
TRBV18	ASSLLTWGTNEKLF
TRBV29-1	SGRGQLNTEAF
TRBV10-1	ASSGGPSGTGKTEAF
TRBV5-6	ASSWDSNNSPLH
TRBV9	ASSRLVGRSEQF
TRBV15	ATSRDWRGGQETQY
TRBV6-1	ASSETPRSTDTQY
TRBV28	ASSSGAGLQPQH
TRBV12-2	ASRLRGLDRPYGYT
TRBV19	ASSDHRGNTDTQY
TRBV6-5	ASLLTSNQPQH